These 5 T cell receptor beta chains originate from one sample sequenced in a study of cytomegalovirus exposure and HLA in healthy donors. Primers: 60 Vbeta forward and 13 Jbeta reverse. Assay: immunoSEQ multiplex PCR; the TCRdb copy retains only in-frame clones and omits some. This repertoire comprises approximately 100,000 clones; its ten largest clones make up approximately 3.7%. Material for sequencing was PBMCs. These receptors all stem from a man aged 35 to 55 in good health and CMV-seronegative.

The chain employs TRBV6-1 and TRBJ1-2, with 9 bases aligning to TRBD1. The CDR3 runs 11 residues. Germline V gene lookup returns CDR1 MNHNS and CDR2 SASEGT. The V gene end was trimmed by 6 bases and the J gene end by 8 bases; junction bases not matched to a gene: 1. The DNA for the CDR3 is TGTGCCAGCAGAACAGGGGGCGGCTACACCTTC. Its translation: CASRTGGGYTF.

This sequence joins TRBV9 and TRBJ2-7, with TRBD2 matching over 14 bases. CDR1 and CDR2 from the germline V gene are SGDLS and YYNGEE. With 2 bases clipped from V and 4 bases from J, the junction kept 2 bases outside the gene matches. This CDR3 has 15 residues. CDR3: CASSVGLAGDYEQYF. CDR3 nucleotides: TGTGCCAGCAGCGTGGGACTAGCGGGAGATTACGAGCAGTACTTC.

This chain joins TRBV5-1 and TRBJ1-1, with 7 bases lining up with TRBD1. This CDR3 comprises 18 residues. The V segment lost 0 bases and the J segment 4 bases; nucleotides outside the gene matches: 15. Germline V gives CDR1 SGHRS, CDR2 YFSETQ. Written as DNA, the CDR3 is TGCGCCAGCAGCTTGGGCAGGGGGAATAGAGTAGAAGGCACTGAAGCTTTCTTT. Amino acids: CASSLGRGNRVEGTEAFF.

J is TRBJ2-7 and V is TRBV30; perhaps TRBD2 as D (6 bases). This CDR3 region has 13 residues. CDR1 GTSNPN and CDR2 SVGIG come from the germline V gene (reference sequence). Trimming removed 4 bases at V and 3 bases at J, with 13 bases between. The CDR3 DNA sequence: TGTGCCTGGAATCATGTCGGGGGCTACGAGCAGTACTTC. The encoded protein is CAWNHVGGYEQYF.

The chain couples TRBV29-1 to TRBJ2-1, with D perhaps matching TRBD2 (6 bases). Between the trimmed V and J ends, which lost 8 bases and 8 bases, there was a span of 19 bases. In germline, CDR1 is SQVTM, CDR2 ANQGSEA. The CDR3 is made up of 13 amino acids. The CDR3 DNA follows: TGCAGCCTTGCCTCTGGGGGAGGACATGAGCAGTTCTTC. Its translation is CSLASGGGHEQFF.